The TCR beta chain described here comes from a study of blood T cell repertoires in COVID-19. Generated by immunoSEQ multiplex PCR, the TCRdb table keeps only in-frame clones and is missing some. The table lists a few hundred thousand clones, 80% to 85% of them singletons. Germline lookup yields CDR1 DFQATT and CDR2 SNEGSKA (reference sequence). This CDR3 contains 13 residues. V gave up 6 bases and J gave up 3 bases, with 14 bases separating them. The sequenced sample was peripheral blood. The J gene is TRBJ1-1, the V gene TRBV20-1; D might be TRBD1 (6 bases). The origin of this receptor is a person aged 70 to 85 with COVID-19, enrolled during active disease. Here the CDR3 DNA reads TGCAGTGCCAGTCGGGGGGCGGACACTGAAGCTTTCTTT. Its protein is CSASRGADTEAFF.